This record covers a single T cell receptor beta chain. What it binds is not known. This sample was taken from a study of T cell responses to AZD1222 COVID-19 vaccine. Study information: Pooled together were second doses at about 4 or about 12 weeks. Study-level points and caveats: Without day 14 samples, only post-peak T cell repertoires were studied.

The table came from immunoSEQ multiplex PCR; TCRdb's copy has only in-frame clones and leaves some out. In the table there are more than 100,000 clones, around 90% of which are singletons. Sample: peripheral blood, taken on day 0 of AZD1222 vaccination. The source of this sequence is an adult in good health.

The CDR3 nucleotides read TGTGCCAGCAGTGACAGGTCCTACTACGAGCAGTACTTC. Protein product: CASSDRSYYEQYF. The chain is built from TRBV2 and TRBJ2-7; no firm D call. This CDR3 contains 13 residues. Germline CDR1 is SNHLY and CDR2 is FYNNEI. V gave up 3 bases and J gave up 3 bases, with 9 bases separating them.